This T cell receptor beta chain was recorded in a study of OX40 agonist ivuxolimab in advanced cancers. Across the study: With a range of 23 to 79, age averaged 60 years, and roughly 80% were male. Treatment received earlier with anti-PD-1, anti-PD-L1 or anti-CTLA-4 agents was allowed, and 40% had some.

Measured with immunoSEQ multiplex PCR; TCRdb has only the in-frame clones, and not every one. The table shows roughly 98,000 clones, with just under 85% occurring only once. V was clipped by 4 bases and J by 2 bases, with 12 bases between them. The CDR3 has 14 amino acids. Germline-derived CDR1 and CDR2 are SGHRS and YFSETQ. Overall study results and limits: Among the nonresponders, some also had low normalized T-cell clonal expansion. Both blood CD4+ and CD8+ T cells showed clonal growth by week 6 at 0.1 to 3.0 mg/kg.

As concerns this clone: Antigen: not known.

This TCR came from an adult with an advanced solid tumor such as melanoma, head and neck, liver or kidney cancer. V usage is TRBV5-1 and J usage is TRBJ1-2, with D unresolved. Source: CD4+ or CD8+ T cells sorted from blood, taken in a trial of the OX40 agonist ivuxolimab. CDR3 in amino acids: CASSPGGFNYGYTF. The CDR3 nucleotides read TGCGCCAGCAGCCCGGGAGGGTTCAACTATGGCTACACCTTC.